These T cell receptor beta chains were read from a single sample in a study of graft-versus-host responses after intestinal transplantation. TCRdb's table, derived via immunoSEQ multiplex PCR, lists solely in-frame clones and lacks some. The sample holds approximately 60,000 clones, 90% to 95% seen once. Their cognate antigens are unknown. This sample comprised unstimulated CD8+ T cells sorted from spleen or lymph node cells, obtained before transplant. The receptor source for this set is a human donor who was the organ donor for an intestinal transplant. CDR3s include the opening cysteine and the closing phenylalanine or tryptophan. D genes are given only for firm matches. Not all rows give a size; the values are once, few, many and, for expanded clones, a class.

cdr3_aa,cdr3_nt,v_call,clone_size,j_call,d_call
CSVEESPQLYGYTF,TGCAGCGTTGAAGAGTCCCCACAGCTCTATGGCTACACCTTC,TRBV29-1,.,TRBJ1-2,.
CASSFRLPESGEQYF,TGTGCCAGCAGCTTTAGACTACCGGAGAGCGGCGAGCAGTACTTC,TRBV7-2,.,TRBJ2-7,.
CASSPYPGGREGDNEQFF,TGTGCCAGCTCTCCCTATCCGGGGGGACGGGAGGGAGACAATGAGCAGTTCTTC,TRBV18,.,TRBJ2-1,TRBD2
CASSRPRDFPNTDTQYF,TGTGCCAGCAGCCGGCCTAGGGACTTCCCTAACACAGATACGCAGTATTTT,TRBV7-8,.,TRBJ2-3,.
CASSIGGSYEQYF,TGTGCCAGTAGTATAGGAGGCTCCTACGAGCAGTACTTC,TRBV19,.,TRBJ2-7,.
CSVEDLAGEQFF,TGCAGCGTTGAAGACCTAGCGGGAGAGCAGTTCTTC,TRBV29-1,.,TRBJ2-1,TRBD2
CASSEAPNQPQHF,TGTGCCAGCAGTGAAGCTCCAAATCAGCCCCAGCATTTT,TRBV2,few,TRBJ1-5,.
CASSFRSTGNTEAFF,TGTGCCAGCAGCTTCAGAAGTACAGGTAACACTGAAGCTTTCTTT,TRBV13,.,TRBJ1-1,.
CASSGLVGGNTEAFF,TGTGCCAGCAGTGGGTTGGTAGGGGGCAACACTGAAGCTTTCTTT,TRBV6-5,.,TRBJ1-1,TRBD1
CASSITSYNEQFF,TGTGCCAGTAGTATCACTAGCTACAATGAGCAGTTCTTC,TRBV19,.,TRBJ2-1,.
CASSFHRYNEQFF,TGTGCCAGCAGTTTCCACAGGTACAATGAGCAGTTCTTC,TRBV27,.,TRBJ2-1,.
CASGKDSHNTGELFF,TGTGCTAGTGGTAAGGACAGCCATAACACCGGGGAGCTGTTTTTT,TRBV12-5,.,TRBJ2-2,.
CASSLRTGEAFF,TGTGCCAGCAGCTTAAGGACAGGCGAGGCTTTCTTT,TRBV11-2,.,TRBJ1-1,TRBD1
CASSSQVQADYGYTF,TGTGCCAGCAGTTCTCAAGTACAGGCGGACTATGGCTACACCTTC,TRBV27,once,TRBJ1-2,.
CASSLGDRFNEKLFF,TGTGCCAGCAGCTTAGGGGACAGGTTTAATGAAAAACTGTTTTTT,TRBV7-9,.,TRBJ1-4,TRBD1
CASSLNEIHPGGDEQYF,TGCGCCAGCAGCTTGAATGAAATCCATCCTGGAGGGGACGAGCAGTACTTC,TRBV5-1,few,TRBJ2-7,.
CASSFHEGALGGYTF,TGTGCCAGTAGTTTCCATGAGGGGGCTTTAGGAGGCTACACCTTC,TRBV19,.,TRBJ1-2,TRBD1
CASSYSGGNTEAFF,TGTGCCAGCAGTTACTCAGGGGGGAACACTGAAGCTTTCTTT,TRBV6-5,once,TRBJ1-1,.
CASSQDRGTSGYEQYF,TGCGCCAGCAGCCAAGATAGAGGGACTAGCGGATACGAGCAGTACTTC,TRBV4-3,.,TRBJ2-7,TRBD2
CASRGQGAYEQYF,TGTGCCAGCAGGGGACAGGGGGCTTACGAGCAGTACTTC,TRBV27,.,TRBJ2-7,TRBD1
CASSPGGSSYEQYF,TGTGCCAGCAGCCCAGGGGGGAGCTCCTACGAGCAGTACTTC,TRBV27,.,TRBJ2-7,.
CASSAPQGLFCEQYF,TGCGCCAGCAGTGCTCCCCAGGGCTTGTTTTGCGAGCAGTACTTC,TRBV10-1,.,TRBJ2-7,.
CASSAIVEDEQFF,TGTGCCAGCAGCGCTATCGTCGAGGATGAGCAGTTCTTC,TRBV5-4,.,TRBJ2-1,.
CASSLGGGVYEQYF,TGTGCCAGCAGTTTAGGGGGAGGGGTCTACGAGCAGTACTTC,TRBV27,.,TRBJ2-7,TRBD2
CASSRTGMYSNQPQHF,TGTGCCAGCAGTCGCACAGGGATGTATAGCAATCAGCCCCAGCATTTT,TRBV28,once,TRBJ1-5,.
CASSLEGAHQPQHF,TGTGCCAGCAGCTTAGAGGGGGCTCATCAGCCCCAGCATTTT,TRBV13,.,TRBJ1-5,TRBD1
CASSPTSAIAGGETQYF,TGTGCCAGCAGCCCCACTAGTGCTATAGCGGGAGGTGAGACCCAGTACTTC,TRBV7-2,once,TRBJ2-5,TRBD2
CASSLDHTNPGQGSPYGYTF,TGTGCCAGCAGCTTAGACCACACCAACCCGGGACAGGGAAGCCCCTATGGCTACACCTTC,TRBV13,.,TRBJ1-2,TRBD1